Listed here are 5 T cell receptor beta chains from one sample, sequenced in a study of breast tumors, draining lymph nodes, adjacent tissues. TCRdb redid the calling of the multiplex PCR reads with MiXCR, one entry per CDR3 protein. The sample yields roughly 130,000 distinct CDR3 sequences, roughly 33% seen once. Breast cancer patients provided tissue from their axillary draining lymph nodes. Sequencing was performed on axillary lymph node tissue. The receptor source for this set is a female donor with breast cancer. Some clones in this sample may be carry-over from other donors' samples.

As to this clonotype: A much larger clone lies one base from this, so it may be a read error. The chain employs TRBV20-1 and TRBJ1-2, with a possible D match to TRBD1 (6 bases). The CDR3 runs to 16 residues. In germline, CDR1 is DFQATT, CDR2 SNEGSKA (reference sequence). V gave up 0 bases and J gave up 4 bases, with 18 bases separating them. CDR3 in amino acids: CSARDDPQGSGYGYTF. CDR3 nucleotides: TGCAGTGCTAGAGACGACCCCCAGGGGTCTGGCTATGGCTACACCTTC.

Comment on this clonotype: A much larger clone is a single base away; this may be a read error. This CDR3 fails to terminate in the conserved phenylalanine or tryptophan, so it likely reflects a read error. V is TRBV18 and J is TRBJ1-3; possible D gene TRBD1, 6 bases. CDR1 and CDR2 from the germline V gene are KGHSH and LQKENI. This CDR3 spans 16 amino acids. V shed 5 bases and J shed 1 base, with 15 bases lying between them. Written as DNA, the CDR3 is TGTGCCAGCTCAGGCAACAGGGTATCTTCTGGAAACACCATATATCTT. It yields the protein CASSGNRVSSGNTIYL.

This clonotype was counted ten times or more. V gene TRBV12-3 or TRBV12-4 combines with J gene TRBJ1-3, with a weak D call TRBD1 (5 bases). This CDR3 has 16 residues. Trimming pared 4 bases from V and 0 bases from J, leaving 13 bases between. The CDR3: CASSSPGRPSGNTIYF. The DNA for the CDR3 is TGTGCCAGCAGTTCCCCAGGGAGGCCCTCTGGAAACACCATATATTTT.

V and J are TRBV20-1 and TRBJ1-5, with 10 positions matching TRBD1. V lost 7 bases to trimming and J lost 3 bases; unmatched junction nucleotides: 9. Germline V gene sequence: CDR1 DFQATT, CDR2 SNEGSKA (reference sequence). This CDR3 has 15 amino acids. The DNA for the CDR3 is TGCAGTGTCACTCCGGGACAGGGGCACAATCAGCCCCAGCATTTT. This gives the protein CSVTPGQGHNQPQHF.

The chain joins TRBV7-2 to TRBJ2-5; 15 nucleotides match TRBD2. The CDR3 covers 16 residues. Germline-derived CDR1 and CDR2 are SGHTA and FQGNSA. V lost 2 bases and J lost 5; bases outside the gene matches: 3. The CDR3 DNA is TGTGCCAGCAGCTTAACCGGACTAGCGGGGGGGGAGACCCAGTACTTC. This gives the protein CASSLTGLAGGETQYF. Together with reference TRBV7-2 and TRBJ2-5, the CDR3 gives the full variable domain: GAGVSQSPSNKVTEKGKDVELRCDPISGHTALYWYRQSLGQGLEFLIYFQGNSAPDKSGLPSDRFSAERTGGSVSTLTIQRTQQEDSAVYLCASSLTGLAGGETQYFGPGTRLLVL.